One sample yielded the 21 T cell receptor beta chains listed below, sequenced in a study of T cells in Graves' hyperthyroidism and ophthalmopathy. Amplified TCR beta CDR3 regions came from RNA transcripts. The TCR CDR3 first-round RT-PCR relied on the HTBI primer set. TCRdb redid the calling of the multiplex PCR reads with MiXCR, one entry per CDR3 protein. The table has about 350,000 distinct CDR3 sequences, roughly 15% seen once. The material sequenced was blood. The receptor source for this set is a woman aged 55-69 years with Graves' ophthalmopathy.

There are many counts of this clonotype. The chain employs TRBV5-1 and TRBJ2-7, with D possibly matching TRBD2 (6 bases). Germline values: CDR1 SGHRS, CDR2 YFSETQ. V was cut by 0 bases and J by 2 bases, with 9 bases left in between. The CDR3 has 14 amino acids. In nucleotides, the CDR3 is TGCGCCAGCAGCTTGGCGGGGGTTCCCTACGAGCAGTACTTC. Its protein product is CASSLAGVPYEQYF.

This clonotype has only a few counts. In DNA form, the CDR3 reads TGCAGTGCTAGACCCTTAGCGGGACGATTTAACACCGGGGAGCTGTTTTTT. Translating it yields CSARPLAGRFNTGELFF. The chain employs TRBV20-1 and TRBJ2-2; 8 bases are a match to TRBD2. V gave up 2 bases and J gave up 2 bases; unmatched junction bases: 10. This CDR3 has 17 residues. Germline V gene sequence: CDR1 DFQATT, CDR2 SNEGSKA (reference sequence).

This clonotype was observed many times. This chain connects TRBV28 to TRBJ2-7; possibly TRBD2 for D (5 bases). There are 11 residues in the CDR3. Germline CDR1 is MDHEN and CDR2 is SYDVKM. Trimming removed 6 bases at V and 4 bases at J, with 7 bases between. CDR3 residues: CASREAYEQYF. For the CDR3, the DNA is TGTGCCAGCAGGGAGGCTTACGAGCAGTACTTC.

This clonotype has more than one count but fewer than ten. V gene TRBV28 combines with J gene TRBJ2-2; the D call may be TRBD1 or TRBD2 (6 bases each). The CDR3 length is 15 residues. Trimming cost V 6 bases and J 1 base, with 12 bases left between them. Germline loops: CDR1 MDHEN, CDR2 SYDVKM. The CDR3 protein is CASSRGTLNTGELFF. CDR3 in DNA: TGTGCCAGCAGCCGCGGGACACTGAACACCGGGGAGCTGTTTTTT.

This clonotype was detected ten times or more. This chain uses TRBV3-1 with TRBJ1-2; no reliable D call. The CDR3 extends over 12 amino acids. The V and J ends lost 3 bases and 7 bases respectively, with 9 bases between them. CDR1 and CDR2 (germline): LGHDT, YNNKEL (reference sequence). The CDR3 loop is CASSHSTVGYTF. The CDR3 DNA reads TGTGCCAGCAGCCATAGTACAGTTGGCTACACCTTC.

The CDR3 protein is CASSLRTGEGYEQYF. In nucleotides, the CDR3 is TGTGCCAGCAGTCTCCGGACAGGGGAGGGCTACGAGCAGTACTTC. This chain links TRBV27 with TRBJ2-7; TRBD1 matches at 9 bases. V lost 5 bases, J lost 3 bases, and 8 bases stayed unmatched. CDR3 size: 15 residues. CDR1 and CDR2 from the germline V gene are MNHEY and SMNVEV (reference sequence).

The gene calls are TRBV24-1 and TRBJ1-2; 8 positions agree with TRBD1. Losses at the gene ends were 5 bases for V and 8 bases for J; bases not matched to a gene: 12. Germline lookup yields CDR1 KGHDR and CDR2 SFDVKD. CDR3 length: 15 amino acids. CDR3 nucleotide sequence: TGTGCCACCAGTGCCCCAGACAGGGGTTATCCGGGCTACACCTTC. This encodes CATSAPDRGYPGYTF.

The chain links TRBV11-2 to TRBJ2-2, with TRBD2 matching over 10 bases. Germline V gives CDR1 SGHAT, CDR2 FQNNGV. Trimming took 5 bases from V and 6 from J; bases not matched to a gene: 3. This CDR3 has 14 amino acids. The CDR3 is CASSQREGAGELFF. CDR3 nucleotides: TGTGCCAGCAGCCAGCGGGAGGGGGCCGGGGAGCTGTTTTTT.

This clonotype was detected a few times. This chain joins TRBV27 and TRBJ2-1, with 13 bases matching TRBD2. The CDR3 is 15 residues long. J lost 7 bases, V lost 3 bases, and 3 bases had no gene match. In germline, CDR1 is MNHEY, CDR2 SMNVEV (reference sequence). DNA of the CDR3: TGTGCCAGCAGTTTGCGGACTAGCGGGAGTAATGAGCAGTTCTTC. This translates into CASSLRTSGSNEQFF.

The chain carries TRBV9 and TRBJ2-1, with TRBD2 matching 10 bases. The germline gives CDR1 SGDLS, CDR2 YYNGEE. This CDR3 comprises 19 residues. The V segment lost 0 bases and the J segment 5 bases; nucleotides outside the gene matches: 14. The CDR3, as DNA: TGTGCCAGCAGCGTAGGGCTAGCGGGAGAGACCCGCCCCGACAATGAGCAGTTCTTC. Its translation is CASSVGLAGETRPDNEQFF.

This clonotype has only a few counts. V is TRBV5-4 and J is TRBJ2-7; 10 positions agree with TRBD2. CDR1 and CDR2 from the germline V gene are SGHNT and YYREEE (reference sequence). J lost 1 base, V lost 0 bases, and 4 bases had no gene match. The CDR3 spans 16 residues. In nucleotides, the CDR3 is TGTGCCAGCAGCTTGGCACTAGCGGGACCTTCCTACGAGCAGTACTTC. Protein: CASSLALAGPSYEQYF.

At least ten counts were recorded for this clonotype. V usage is TRBV5-1 and J usage is TRBJ2-2; the D gene is possibly TRBD2 (5 bases). This CDR3 has 14 amino acids. Germline V CDR1 and CDR2: SGHRS, YFSETQ. V lost 9 bases to trimming and J lost 3 bases, with 15 bases between them. CDR3 coding DNA: TGCGCCACAAGAGACTCCGGGGACACCGGGGAGCTGTTTTTT. Translating gives CATRDSGDTGELFF.

In its sample, this clonotype was seen a few times. The rearrangement uses TRBV10-1 and TRBJ2-1; possible D gene TRBD1, 6 bases. The ends were cut back, 3 bases at V and 7 bases at J, with 19 bases in the middle. Germline lookup yields CDR1 WNHNN and CDR2 SYGVQD (reference sequence). The CDR3 runs 16 residues. The CDR3 spells CASSEGSGDPPNEQFF. For the CDR3, the DNA is TGCGCCAGCAGTGAAGGTTCAGGGGACCCCCCGAATGAGCAGTTCTTC.

This clonotype turned up a few times. The chain employs TRBV19 and TRBJ2-3, with 8 bases that match TRBD1. Germline trimming cut 3 bases from V and 4 bases from J; bases unmatched to any gene: 3. This CDR3 is built from 14 residues. The germline CDR1 and CDR2 sequences are LNHDA and SQIVND (reference sequence). The CDR3 nucleotides read TGTGCCAGTAGTATCCCAGGGGGCTCAGATACGCAGTATTTT. Translated, it gives CASSIPGGSDTQYF.

In its sample, this clonotype was seen many times. The V call is TRBV2, the J call TRBJ1-4; 7 bases fit TRBD1. Germline-derived CDR1 and CDR2 are SNHLY and FYNNEI. V lost 4 bases to trimming and J lost 3 bases; unmatched junction nucleotides: 2. This CDR3 spans 14 amino acids. The CDR3 coding sequence is TGTGCCAGCAGTGGAGACAGGGCTAATGAAAAACTGTTTTTT. Its translation: CASSGDRANEKLFF.

At least ten counts were recorded for this clonotype. The V call is TRBV3-1, the J call TRBJ1-5; TRBD1 matches at 11 bases. V shed 3 bases and J 5 bases; nucleotides not matched to a gene: 6. Germline V gene lookup returns CDR1 LGHDT and CDR2 YNNKEL (reference sequence). The CDR3 runs to 16 residues. CDR3 in DNA: TGTGCCAGCAGCCAGCGGGACAGGGGGGCCCATCAGCCCCAGCATTTT. Translating it yields CASSQRDRGAHQPQHF.

The sample holds many counts of this clonotype. The J gene is TRBJ1-1, the V gene TRBV3-1, with 7 bases fitting TRBD1. V dropped 4 bases and J dropped 1; count of bases not matched to a gene: 6. The CDR3 runs 15 residues. Germline CDR1 reads LGHDT; CDR2 reads YNNKEL (reference sequence). The CDR3 here is CASSLTYRGNTEAFF. For the CDR3, the DNA is TGTGCCAGCAGCCTAACATACAGGGGGAACACTGAAGCTTTCTTT.

V and J are TRBV24-1 and TRBJ1-5; TRBD1 aligns across 7 bases. From germline, CDR1 is KGHDR and CDR2 SFDVKD. This CDR3 region has 15 residues. Germline trimming cut 2 bases from V and 6 bases from J; bases unmatched to any gene: 6. CDR3 nucleotide sequence: TGTGCCACCAGTGATTCTGTAGGGGGCGGTCAGCCCCAGCATTTT. As protein: CATSDSVGGGQPQHF.

Of note for this clonotype: Compared with germline, one end of the junction differs, possibly owing to a read error. CDR3 amino acids: CSARNSLSSYGQYF. DNA of the CDR3: TGCAGTGCTAGAAACAGCCTTTCTTCCTACGGGCAGTACTTC. The V call is TRBV20-1, the J call TRBJ2-7; no firm D call. Germline V gene sequence: CDR1 DFQATT, CDR2 SNEGSKA (reference sequence). This CDR3 has 14 residues.

At least ten counts were recorded for this clonotype. This CDR3 reads CASSLRSRGDEQFF. The CDR3 coding sequence is TGCGCCAGCAGCTTGAGGTCCAGGGGCGATGAGCAGTTCTTC. This rearrangement joins TRBV5-1 to TRBJ2-1; maybe TRBD1 (6 bases). Per germline, CDR1 SGHRS and CDR2 YFSETQ. The CDR3 covers 14 residues. The V and J ends lost 1 base and 8 bases respectively, with 13 bases between them. Full variable domain (missing parts from reference TRBV5-1 and TRBJ2-1): KAGVTQTPRYLIKTRGQQVTLSCSPISGHRSVSWYQQTPGQGLQFLFEYFSETQRNKGNFPGRFSGRQFSNSRSEMNVSTLELGDSALYLCASSLRSRGDEQFFGPGTRLTVL.

This clonotype was seen repeatedly, ten times or more. The V call is TRBV30, the J call TRBJ1-1; D unresolved. With 5 bases removed from V and 1 base from J, the gap between germline ends came to 11 bases. Germline CDR1 is GTSNPN and CDR2 is SVGIG (reference sequence). The length of the CDR3 is 13 residues. CDR3 coding DNA: TGTGCCTGGCGAGGCTGGGGGAACACTGAAGCTTTCTTT. Amino acids: CAWRGWGNTEAFF.